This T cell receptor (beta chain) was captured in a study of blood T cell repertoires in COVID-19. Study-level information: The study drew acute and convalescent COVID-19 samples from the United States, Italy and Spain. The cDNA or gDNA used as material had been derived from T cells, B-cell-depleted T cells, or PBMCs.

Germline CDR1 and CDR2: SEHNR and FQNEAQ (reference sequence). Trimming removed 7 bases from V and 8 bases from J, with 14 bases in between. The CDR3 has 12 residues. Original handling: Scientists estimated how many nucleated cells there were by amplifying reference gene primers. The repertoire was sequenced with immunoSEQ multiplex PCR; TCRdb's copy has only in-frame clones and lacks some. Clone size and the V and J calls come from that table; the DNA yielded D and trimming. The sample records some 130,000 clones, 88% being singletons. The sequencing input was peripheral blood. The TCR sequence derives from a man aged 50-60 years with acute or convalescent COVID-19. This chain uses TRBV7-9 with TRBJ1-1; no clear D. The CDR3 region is CASTPYESEAFF. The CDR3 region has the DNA TGTGCCAGCACCCCTTATGAGTCGGAAGCTTTCTTT.